Shown below are 19 T cell receptor beta chains from a single sample sequenced in a study of T cells in Graves' hyperthyroidism and ophthalmopathy. What was amplified from RNA transcripts were TCR beta CDR3 regions. TCR CDR3 regions were first amplified by RT-PCR with HTBI primers. TCRdb reprocessed the multiplex PCR reads via MiXCR and lists one record per CDR3 protein. The sample lists over 450,000 distinct CDR3 sequences; over 15% were seen once. The sequencing input was blood. The source is a woman under 30 with Graves' ophthalmopathy.

There are a few counts of this clonotype. A much larger clone is a single base away; this may be a read error. This rearrangement joins TRBV11-2 to TRBJ2-7; the D is unclear. CDR1 and CDR2 from the germline V gene are SGHAT and FQNNGV. CDR3 length equals 14 residues. The DNA of the CDR3 is TGTGCCAGCAGCTTACAGAATGCAGCCTACGAGCAGCACTTC. Residues: CASSLQNAAYEQHF. Complete variable domain (other parts from reference TRBV11-2 and TRBJ2-7): EAGVAQSPRYKIIEKRQSVAFWCNPISGHATLYWYQQILGQGPKLLIQFQNNGVVDDSQLPKDRFSAERLKGVDSTLKIQPAKLEDSAVYLCASSLQNAAYEQHFGPGTRLTVT.

This chain links TRBV15 with TRBJ2-3; 9 positions agree with TRBD2. The junction had 3 bases not matched to a gene; V was cut back by 1 base and J by 1 base. The CDR3 has 16 residues. CDR1 is LNHNV, CDR2 YYDKDF, per germline (reference sequence). The CDR3 DNA follows: TGTGCCACCAGCAGAGCCGGGACTAGCCGCACAGATACGCAGTATTTT. Protein: CATSRAGTSRTDTQYF.

This chain connects TRBV4-1 to TRBJ1-1; weak D call: TRBD1 (6 bases). The CDR3 has 14 amino acids. Trimming stripped 4 bases from V and 5 bases from J, with 14 bases between. CDR1 MGHRA and CDR2 YSYEKL come from the germline V gene. The CDR3 spells CASSPEGGRTEAFF. The DNA for the CDR3 is TGCGCCAGCAGCCCAGAGGGGGGTAGGACTGAAGCTTTCTTT.

This clonotype has a count of ten or more. This chain links TRBV9 with TRBJ2-1; D is unresolved. The CDR3 has 16 amino acids. Trimming removed 2 bases from V and 0 bases from J, with 12 bases in between. Germline V lookup: CDR1 SGDLS, CDR2 YYNGEE. This CDR3 reads CASSVSISDSYNEQFF. As DNA, the CDR3 is TGTGCCAGCAGCGTTTCCATCAGCGACTCCTACAATGAGCAGTTCTTC.

This chain connects TRBV19 to TRBJ2-2; D is perhaps TRBD1 or TRBD2 (5 bases each). The germline CDR1 and CDR2 sequences are LNHDA and SQIVND (reference sequence). The CDR3 runs 15 residues. The V and J ends lost 5 bases and 3 bases respectively, with 13 bases between them. The chain's CDR3 is CASSFEGPDTGELFF. The CDR3 DNA sequence: TGTGCCAGTAGTTTCGAGGGGCCGGACACCGGGGAGCTGTTTTTT.

This clonotype occurred a few times. The chain employs TRBV7-3 and TRBJ1-2; no clear D gene. The CDR3 runs 16 residues. V lost 2 bases and J lost 5, with 18 bases in between. Germline loops: CDR1 SGHTA, CDR2 FQGTGA. CDR3 amino acids: CASSLGYDRLTYGYTF. CDR3 in DNA: TGTGCCAGCAGCTTAGGCTACGATAGATTGACTTATGGCTACACCTTC.

V usage is TRBV4-2 and J usage is TRBJ2-5, with D hard to call. V was cut by 0 bases and J by 1 base, with 9 bases left in between. The CDR3 is made up of 15 amino acids. Looked up from germline, CDR1 is LGHNA and CDR2 is YNFKEQ. The CDR3 DNA reads as TGTGCCAGCAGCCAAGATGTTCTTGCCCAAGAGACCCAGTACTTC. This encodes CASSQDVLAQETQYF.

J is TRBJ1-6 and V is TRBV7-9, with TRBD1 identical over 9 bases. Looked up from germline, CDR1 is SEHNR and CDR2 is FQNEAQ (reference sequence). This CDR3 contains 14 residues. V shed 3 bases and J 8 bases; nucleotides not matched to a gene: 2. The CDR3 spells CASSLGQGYSPLHF. CDR3 nucleotide sequence: TGTGCCAGCAGCTTGGGACAGGGTTATTCACCCCTCCACTTT.

This clonotype came up many times. V usage is TRBV28 and J usage is TRBJ2-7, with 8 bases lining up with TRBD2. This CDR3 has 14 residues. J was trimmed by 5 bases and V by 6 bases; bases with no gene match: 9. Germline-derived CDR1 and CDR2 are MDHEN and SYDVKM. The CDR3 DNA follows: TGTGCCAGCAGCCCTCGGGAGGGCAGCCACGAGCAGTACTTC. Translating gives CASSPREGSHEQYF. Using reference TRBV28 and TRBJ2-7 for the parts outside the CDR3, the full variable domain is DVKVTQSSRYLVKRTGEKVFLECVQDMDHENMFWYRQDPGLGLRLIYFSYDVKMKEKGDIPEGYSVSREKKERFSLILESASTNQTSMYLCASSPREGSHEQYFGPGTRLTVT.

This clonotype was seen ten or more times. The chain recombines TRBV6-1 with TRBJ2-3; 7 bases are shared with TRBD2. Germline V gene lookup returns CDR1 MNHNS and CDR2 SASEGT. Trimming took 8 bases from V and 3 from J; bases not matched to a gene: 5. The CDR3 contains 13 residues. In nucleotides, the CDR3 is TGTGCCAGCTACCGGGGACTAACAGATACGCAGTATTTT. It yields the protein CASYRGLTDTQYF.

The rearrangement uses TRBV6-1 and TRBJ2-3; D remains ambiguous. The CDR3 has 17 residues. Germline values: CDR1 MNHNS, CDR2 SASEGT. The V gene lost 2 bases and the J gene lost 0 bases, with 15 bases spanning the gap. The CDR3 here is CASSEPRWGTSTDTQYF. CDR3 coding DNA: TGTGCCAGCAGTGAACCCCGCTGGGGAACTAGCACAGATACGCAGTATTTT.

In its sample, this clonotype was seen many times. The chain has TRBV6-2 or TRBV6-3 and TRBJ2-5; D gene uncertain. This CDR3 contains 14 residues. The V gene's germline CDR1 is MNHEY and CDR2 SVGEGT. The V gene lost 2 bases and the J gene lost 2 bases, with 9 bases spanning the gap. DNA of the CDR3: TGTGCCAGCAGTTACGCCCAGAGACAAGAGACCCAGTACTTC. This sequence encodes CASSYAQRQETQYF.

This clonotype has a count of ten or more. The chain employs TRBV28 and TRBJ2-2; 7 nucleotides align to TRBD1. Germline lookup yields CDR1 MDHEN and CDR2 SYDVKM. CDR3 size: 13 residues. Trimming at V came to 8 bases and at J to 0 bases, leaving 0 bases not matched to a gene. CDR3 loop: CASDRANTGELFF. CDR3 nucleotide sequence: TGTGCCAGCGACAGGGCGAACACCGGGGAGCTGTTTTTT.

This clonotype showed up many times. The CDR3 bases are TGTGCCAGCAGTTTAACCTATAGAGCCACTGAAGCTTTCTTT. This translates into CASSLTYRATEAFF. The V call is TRBV28, the J call TRBJ1-1; D ambiguous. Looked up from germline, CDR1 is MDHEN and CDR2 is SYDVKM. The CDR3 is 14 amino acids. V was cut by 2 bases and J by 4 bases, with 11 bases left in between.

This chain links TRBV5-1 with TRBJ2-2; a possible D gene is TRBD1 (5 bases). CDR3 length: 14 amino acids. The V gene's germline CDR1 is SGHRS and CDR2 YFSETQ. With 7 bases removed from V and 7 bases from J, the gap between germline ends came to 17 bases. CDR3 sequence: CASEDSFRSGELFF. The CDR3 bases are TGCGCCAGCGAAGACAGCTTTCGAAGCGGGGAGCTGTTTTTT.

Only a few counts were recorded for this clonotype. The chain employs TRBV29-1 and TRBJ2-3, with 9 bases identical to TRBD1. CDR3 size: 14 residues. The V gene's germline CDR1 is SQVTM and CDR2 ANQGSEA. V trimming: 3 bases; J trimming: 8 bases; junction bases outside the gene matches: 9. Here the CDR3 reads CSVEDRGSLGTQYF. In DNA, the CDR3 is TGCAGCGTTGAGGACAGGGGTAGTCTTGGTACGCAGTATTTT.

There are many counts of this clonotype. The V and J genes are TRBV27 and TRBJ2-2; 10 bases are shared with TRBD2. The CDR3 length is 16 residues. With V trimmed by 7 bases and J by 7 bases, 12 bases remained unmatched. Germline loops: CDR1 MNHEY, CDR2 SMNVEV (reference sequence). The CDR3 sequence is CASKWSSGSYDGELFF. In nucleotides, the CDR3 is TGTGCCAGCAAATGGTCTAGCGGGAGCTATGACGGGGAGCTGTTTTTT.

This clonotype was seen ten or more times. The V call is TRBV5-1, the J call TRBJ2-2; D is perhaps TRBD1 or TRBD2 (5 bases each). From germline, CDR1 is SGHRS and CDR2 YFSETQ. Deletions cut 3 bases from V and 0 bases from J, with 9 bases between. The CDR3 contains 15 residues. The CDR3 coding sequence is TGCGCCAGCAGCTCGGGACGGACGAACACCGGGGAGCTGTTTTTT. Protein: CASSSGRTNTGELFF.

The chain couples TRBV5-1 to TRBJ1-2; D not resolved. The germline V gene has CDR1 SGHRS and CDR2 YFSETQ. The CDR3 is 15 residues long. Trimming stripped 0 bases from V and 0 bases from J, with 9 bases between. In DNA, the CDR3 is TGCGCCAGCAGCTTGGGAGCAGGCGCTAACTATGGCTACACCTTC. Translation: CASSLGAGANYGYTF.